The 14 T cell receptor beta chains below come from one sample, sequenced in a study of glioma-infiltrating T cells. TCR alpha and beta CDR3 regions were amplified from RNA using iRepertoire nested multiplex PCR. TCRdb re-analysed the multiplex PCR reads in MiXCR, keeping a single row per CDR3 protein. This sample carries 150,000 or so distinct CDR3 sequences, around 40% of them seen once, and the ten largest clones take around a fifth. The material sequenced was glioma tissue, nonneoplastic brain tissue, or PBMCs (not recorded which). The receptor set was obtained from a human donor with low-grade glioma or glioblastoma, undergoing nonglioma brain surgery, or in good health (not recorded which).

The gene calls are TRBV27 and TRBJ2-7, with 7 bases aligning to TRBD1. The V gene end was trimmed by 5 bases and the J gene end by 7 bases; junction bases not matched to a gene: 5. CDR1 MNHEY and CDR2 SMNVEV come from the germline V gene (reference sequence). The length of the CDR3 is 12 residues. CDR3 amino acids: CASSRQGNEQYF. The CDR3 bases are TGTGCCAGCAGTCGACAGGGAAATGAGCAGTACTTC.

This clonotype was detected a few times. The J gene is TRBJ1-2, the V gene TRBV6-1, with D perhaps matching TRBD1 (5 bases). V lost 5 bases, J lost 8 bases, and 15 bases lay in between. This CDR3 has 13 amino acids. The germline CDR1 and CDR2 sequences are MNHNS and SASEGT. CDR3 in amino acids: CASSLGQGGGYTF. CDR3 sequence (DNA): TGTGCCAGCAGTCTGGGCCAGGGTGGAGGCTACACCTTC.

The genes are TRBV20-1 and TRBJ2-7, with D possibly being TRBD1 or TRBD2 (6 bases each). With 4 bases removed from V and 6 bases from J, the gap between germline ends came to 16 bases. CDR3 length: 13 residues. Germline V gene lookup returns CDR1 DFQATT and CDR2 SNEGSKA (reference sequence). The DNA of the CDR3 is TGCAGTGCTACGAGGCTAGAGGGGGGCGAGCAGTACTTC. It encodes CSATRLEGGEQYF.

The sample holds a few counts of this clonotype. Written as DNA, the CDR3 is TGTGCCAGCAGTTACTCGCGGGACTATGGCTACACCTTC. This gives the protein CASSYSRDYGYTF. The V call is TRBV6-6, the J call TRBJ1-2; D ambiguous. From germline, CDR1 is MNHNY and CDR2 SVGAGI (reference sequence). Between the trimmed V and J ends, which lost 0 bases and 3 bases, there was a span of 5 bases. This CDR3 comprises 13 residues.

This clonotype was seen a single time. The CDR3 here is CATSSQGQETQYF. CDR3 DNA: TGTGCCACCAGTAGCCAAGGGCAAGAGACCCAGTACTTC. The chain carries TRBV24-1 and TRBJ2-5, with D hard to call. Germline V gene data show CDR1 as KGHDR and CDR2 as SFDVKD. Trimming stripped 6 bases from V and 2 bases from J, with 9 bases between. This CDR3 region has 13 residues.

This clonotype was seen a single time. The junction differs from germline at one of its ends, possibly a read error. CDR3 DNA: TGTGACAGCAGTGAAAGCTCCAGTGGCTATGGCTACACCTTC. Translated, it gives CDSSESSSGYGYTF. The J gene is TRBJ1-2, the V gene TRBV7-3, with D hard to call. The CDR3 sequence is 14 residues long. From germline, CDR1 is SGHTA and CDR2 FQGTGA. Together with reference TRBV7-3 and TRBJ1-2, the CDR3 gives the full variable domain: GAGVSQTPSNKVTEKGKYVELRCDPISGHTALYWYRQSLGQGPEFLIYFQGTGAADDSGLPNDRFFAVRPEGSVSTLKIQRTERGDSAVYLCDSSESSSGYGYTFGSGTRLTVV.

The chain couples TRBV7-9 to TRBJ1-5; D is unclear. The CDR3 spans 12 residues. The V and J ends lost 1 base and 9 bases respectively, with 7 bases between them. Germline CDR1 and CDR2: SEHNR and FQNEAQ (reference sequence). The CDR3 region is CASSLGTAPQHF. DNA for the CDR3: TGTGCCAGCAGCTTAGGGACGGCGCCCCAGCATTTT.

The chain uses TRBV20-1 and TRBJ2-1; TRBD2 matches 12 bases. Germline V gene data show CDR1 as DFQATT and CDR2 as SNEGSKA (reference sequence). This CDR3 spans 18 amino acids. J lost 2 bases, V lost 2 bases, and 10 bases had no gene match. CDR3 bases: TGCAGTGCTAGATCCAAGCTAGCGGGAGGGAGAACCTACAATGAGCAGTTCTTC. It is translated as CSARSKLAGGRTYNEQFF.

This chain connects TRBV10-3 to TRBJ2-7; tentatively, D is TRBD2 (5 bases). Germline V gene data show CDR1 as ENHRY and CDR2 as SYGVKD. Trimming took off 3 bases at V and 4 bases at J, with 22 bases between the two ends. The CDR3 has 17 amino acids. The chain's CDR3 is CAISDPSRGKGWYEQYF. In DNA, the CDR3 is TGTGCCATCAGTGACCCTTCGAGAGGGAAGGGTTGGTACGAGCAGTACTTC.

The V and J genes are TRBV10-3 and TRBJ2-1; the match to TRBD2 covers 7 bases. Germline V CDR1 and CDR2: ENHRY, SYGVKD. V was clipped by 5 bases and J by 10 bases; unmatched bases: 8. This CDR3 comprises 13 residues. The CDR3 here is CAISTTGLGEQFF. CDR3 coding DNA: TGTGCCATCAGTACAACAGGACTAGGGGAGCAGTTCTTC.

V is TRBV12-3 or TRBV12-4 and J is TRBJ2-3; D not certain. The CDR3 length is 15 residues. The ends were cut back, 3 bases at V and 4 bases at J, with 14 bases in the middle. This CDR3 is CASSLVTDAPDTQYF. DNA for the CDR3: TGTGCCAGCAGTTTGGTGACTGACGCACCAGATACGCAGTATTTT.

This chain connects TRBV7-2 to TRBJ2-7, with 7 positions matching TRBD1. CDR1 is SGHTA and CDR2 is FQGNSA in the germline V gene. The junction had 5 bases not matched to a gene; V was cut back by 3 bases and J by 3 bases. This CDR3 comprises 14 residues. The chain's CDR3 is CASSLSGQNYEQYF. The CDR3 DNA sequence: TGTGCCAGCAGCTTGTCGGGACAGAACTACGAGCAGTACTTC. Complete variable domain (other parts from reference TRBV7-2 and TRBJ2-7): GAGVSQSPSNKVTEKGKDVELRCDPISGHTALYWYRQSLGQGLEFLIYFQGNSAPDKSGLPSDRFSAERTGGSVSTLTIQRTQQEDSAVYLCASSLSGQNYEQYFGPGTRLTVT.

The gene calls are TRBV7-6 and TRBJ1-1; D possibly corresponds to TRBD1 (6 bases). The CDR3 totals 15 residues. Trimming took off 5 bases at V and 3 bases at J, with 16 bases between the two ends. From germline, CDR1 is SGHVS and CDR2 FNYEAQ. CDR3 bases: TGTGCCAGCAGCCCCGGCAGGGGTCTGGACACTGAAGCTTTCTTT. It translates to CASSPGRGLDTEAFF.

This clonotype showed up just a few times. The CDR3 sequence: CSASDSTGVPGNTIYF. In nucleotides, the CDR3 is TGCAGTGCTAGTGACTCGACAGGCGTCCCTGGAAACACCATATATTTT. This rearrangement joins TRBV20-1 to TRBJ1-3; D possibly corresponds to TRBD1 (6 bases). Per the germline V gene, CDR1 is DFQATT and CDR2 is SNEGSKA (reference sequence). CDR3 size: 16 residues. Deletions cut 3 bases from V and 2 bases from J, with 17 bases between.